This is a list of T cell receptor beta chains from one sample in a study of blood T cell repertoires in COVID-19. Clones were read by immunoSEQ multiplex PCR, and TCRdb kept only the in-frame ones, dropping some. The data show about half a million clones, with 85% to 90% seen just once and around 0.95% held by the top ten. Sequencing used peripheral blood. The receptors here all came from a man younger than 30 with COVID-19, enrolled during active disease. Both conserved end residues are part of each CDR3. A D gene is named only where the DNA matches it firmly. Not all rows give a size; the values are once, few, many and, for expanded clones, a class.

cdr3_aa cdr3_nt j_call clone_size v_call d_call
CASSPGQASFEAFF TGTGCCAGCAGCCCAGGACAGGCCAGTTTTGAAGCTTTCTTT TRBJ1-1 NA TRBV28 TRBD1
CASRASSSYNSPLHF TGCGCCAGCAGGGCCTCTAGCTCCTATAATTCACCCCTCCACTTT TRBJ1-6 NA TRBV5-1 NA
CASSLRRGVSYNEQFF TGTGCCAGCAGCCTCCGCCGGGGGGTCTCCTACAATGAGCAGTTCTTC TRBJ2-1 NA TRBV5-4 TRBD2
CASSSQGNTIYF TGTGCCAGCAGTTCGCAGGGAAACACCATATATTTT TRBJ1-3 NA TRBV28 NA
CASSLQTGNSGNTIYF TGTGCCAGCAGCCTTCAGACAGGAAACTCTGGAAACACCATATATTTT TRBJ1-3 NA TRBV7-6 NA
CASGSPGGRTGELFF TGTGCCAGCGGGTCTCCAGGGGGTCGGACCGGGGAGCTGTTTTTT TRBJ2-2 NA TRBV6-5 TRBD1
CASRPRTGGRQPQHF TGTGCCAGCAGACCCCGGACAGGGGGCCGGCAGCCCCAGCATTTT TRBJ1-5 NA TRBV6-5 TRBD1
CASSPLDTYGYTF TGTGCCAGCAGTCCCCTGGACACCTATGGCTACACCTTC TRBJ1-2 NA TRBV27 NA
CASSVYGSGNGYTF TGTGCCAGCAGCGTATACGGATCAGGGAATGGCTACACCTTC TRBJ1-2 NA TRBV5-6 NA
CASSPSTGVVKLAKNIQYF TGTGCCAGCAGTCCATCGACAGGGGTGGTCAAATTAGCCAAAAACATTCAGTACTTC TRBJ2-4 once TRBV6-6 TRBD1
CAWSELMNTEAFF TGTGCCTGGAGTGAACTCATGAACACTGAAGCTTTCTTT TRBJ1-1 NA TRBV30 NA
CASSYAGGLQETQYF TGTGCCAGCAGCTACGCGGGGGGACTCCAAGAGACCCAGTACTTC TRBJ2-5 NA TRBV5-5 TRBD2
CASSFGGSTEAFF TGTGCCAGCAGTTTTGGGGGGTCCACTGAAGCTTTCTTT TRBJ1-1 NA TRBV12-3/TRBV12-4 NA
CASSLGLAGGSYYEQYF TGCGCCAGCAGCTTGGGACTAGCGGGGGGTTCGTACTACGAGCAGTACTTC TRBJ2-7 NA TRBV5-1 TRBD2
CASSLGGVEKLFF TGTGCCAGCAGCTTAGGCGGGGTTGAAAAACTGTTTTTT TRBJ1-4 NA TRBV7-9 NA
CASAEGRQVQETQYF TGTGCCAGCGCAGAGGGGAGGCAAGTCCAAGAGACCCAGTACTTC TRBJ2-5 NA TRBV11-3 NA
CASSLGQGDVYEQYF TGTGCCAGCAGCTTGGGACAGGGTGACGTTTACGAGCAGTACTTC TRBJ2-7 NA TRBV5-4 TRBD1
CASSQAAGGLSNEQFF TGCGCCAGCAGCCAAGCAGCGGGAGGGCTAAGCAATGAGCAGTTCTTC TRBJ2-1 NA TRBV4-1 TRBD2
CASRRDSHYNEQFF TGTGCCAGTCGCAGGGACAGCCACTACAATGAGCAGTTCTTC TRBJ2-1 few TRBV11-2 TRBD1
CASSQDLAGFLSDTQYF TGTGCCAGCAGCCAAGACCTAGCGGGATTCCTTTCTGATACGCAGTATTTT TRBJ2-3 NA TRBV4-2 TRBD2
CASSPETVNEQFF TGTGCCAGCTCACCAGAGACAGTCAATGAGCAGTTCTTC TRBJ2-1 NA TRBV18 NA
CASSLEIADTAWAGELFF TGCGCCAGCAGCTTGGAAATCGCGGACACCGCCTGGGCCGGGGAGCTGTTTTTT TRBJ2-2 NA TRBV5-1 NA
CSVKRSFRGTETQYF TGCAGCGTTAAAAGATCGTTCAGGGGGACGGAGACCCAGTACTTC TRBJ2-5 NA TRBV29-1 TRBD1
CASSLWAGTSGGYTTDTQYF TGTGCCAGCAGTTTATGGGCCGGGACTAGCGGGGGGTATACCACAGATACGCAGTATTTT TRBJ2-3 NA TRBV27 TRBD2
CASSVRTGGTEAFF TGTGCCAGCAGTGTTAGGACAGGGGGCACTGAAGCTTTCTTT TRBJ1-1 NA TRBV2 TRBD1
CASSVQFSYNEQFF TGTGCCAGCAGCGTACAGTTCTCCTACAATGAGCAGTTCTTC TRBJ2-1 NA TRBV7-9 NA
CASSLFLSGGAAEEQYF TGTGCCAGCAGCTTGTTCCTATCGGGGGGCGCCGCGGAGGAGCAGTACTTC TRBJ2-7 NA TRBV5-4 NA
CSVDAGTDTQYF TGCAGCGTTGATGCAGGCACAGATACGCAGTATTTT TRBJ2-3 once TRBV29-1 NA
CASGEGLYEQYF TGTGCCAGCGGGGAGGGGCTCTACGAGCAGTACTTC TRBJ2-7 once TRBV2 TRBD2
CTSSQRGTAPYEQYF TGCACCAGCAGCCAGCGCGGGACTGCCCCCTACGAGCAGTACTTC TRBJ2-7 NA TRBV1 NA
CASSGASGSWGGDTQYF TGTGCCAGCAGTGGGGCTAGCGGGAGTTGGGGAGGGGATACGCAGTATTTT TRBJ2-3 NA TRBV2 TRBD2
CSASGIMNTEAFF TGCAGCGCCTCAGGGATCATGAACACTGAAGCTTTCTTT TRBJ1-1 NA TRBV29-1 NA
CAIRGHNQETQYF TGTGCCATCAGAGGACACAACCAAGAGACCCAGTACTTC TRBJ2-5 NA TRBV10-3 NA
CASSVGGTSRNTGELFF TGTGCCAGCAGCGTAGGGGGGACTAGCCGGAACACCGGGGAGCTGTTTTTT TRBJ2-2 NA TRBV9 TRBD2
CASSPPGPSGGRNEQFF TGTGCCAGCAGCCCCCCGGGCCCTAGCGGGGGGAGGAATGAGCAGTTCTTC TRBJ2-1 NA TRBV7-8 TRBD2
CASSEFRLGTDTQYF TGCGCCAGCAGTGAGTTCCGTCTTGGCACAGATACGCAGTATTTT TRBJ2-3 NA TRBV10-1 NA
CASRSRRDTEAFF TGTGCCAGCAGAAGCCGGAGGGACACTGAAGCTTTCTTT TRBJ1-1 NA TRBV25-1 NA
CASSTPQSGRNNNEQFF TGTGCCAGTAGTACCCCCCAAAGCGGGAGAAACAACAATGAGCAGTTCTTC TRBJ2-1 NA TRBV19 TRBD2
CASRSGQGGEQYF TGTGCCAGCAGATCCGGACAGGGCGGCGAGCAGTACTTC TRBJ2-7 NA TRBV28 TRBD1
CASSYGGLAVSTDTQYF TGTGCCAGCAGTTACGGAGGACTAGCGGTTAGCACAGATACGCAGTATTTT TRBJ2-3 NA TRBV6-2/TRBV6-3 TRBD2
CASSPLAGAQETQYF TGTGCCAGCAGTCCTCTAGCGGGCGCACAAGAGACCCAGTACTTC TRBJ2-5 NA TRBV3-1/TRBV3-2 TRBD2
CASRASKRYEQYF TGTGCCAGCAGAGCCTCCAAGCGCTACGAGCAGTACTTC TRBJ2-7 NA TRBV27 NA
CASRVDSPNGYTF TGTGCCAGCAGGGTGGACAGTCCCAATGGCTACACCTTC TRBJ1-2 NA TRBV2 NA
CASSSDYPSTDTQYF TGCGCCAGCAGCTCGGACTACCCGAGCACAGATACGCAGTATTTT TRBJ2-3 once TRBV5-1 NA
CAISPQEENYGYTF TGTGCCATCAGTCCCCAGGAAGAAAACTATGGCTACACCTTC TRBJ1-2 NA TRBV10-3 NA
CASTVRTGGFTGELFF TGTGCCAGCACCGTAAGGACAGGGGGTTTCACCGGGGAGCTGTTTTTT TRBJ2-2 NA TRBV2 TRBD1
CASSLTIVSSYNEQFF TGTGCCAGCAGCCTTACAATTGTAAGCTCCTACAATGAGCAGTTCTTC TRBJ2-1 NA TRBV7-8 NA
CATSDPQTGELFF TGTGCCACCAGTGATCCCCAAACCGGGGAGCTGTTTTTT TRBJ2-2 NA TRBV24-1 NA
CASSYRDTQGDEQFF TGTGCCAGCAGCTACCGGGACACCCAAGGGGATGAGCAGTTCTTC TRBJ2-1 once TRBV7-9 NA
CASLLDRGGKNIQYF TGTGCCAGCCTTCTTGACAGGGGTGGCAAAAACATTCAGTACTTC TRBJ2-4 NA TRBV2 TRBD1
CASSPRPLQGRSPLHF TGTGCCAGCAGCCCCCGACCCCTACAGGGTAGATCACCCCTCCACTTT TRBJ1-6 NA TRBV7-2 NA
CASSGLGATTSGTGELFF TGTGCCAGCAGCGGATTGGGGGCAACTACCTCGGGCACCGGGGAGCTGTTTTTT TRBJ2-2 NA TRBV7-9 NA
CASSADRGPPYEQYF TGTGCCAGCAGCGCTGACAGGGGGCCCCCCTACGAGCAGTACTTC TRBJ2-7 NA TRBV5-4 TRBD1
CASREGTSFSYEQYF TGTGCCAGCAGGGAAGGAACTAGTTTCTCCTACGAGCAGTACTTC TRBJ2-7 NA TRBV27 NA
CASSPTSSTDTQYF TGTGCCAGCTCACCAACTAGCAGCACAGATACGCAGTATTTT TRBJ2-3 NA TRBV18 NA